Below are 10 T cell receptor beta chains sequenced from a single sample in a study of blood T cells in healthy people across ages. A sample-barcoded 5' primer and a J-beta primer mix were used in a second PCR of roughly 6 to 11 cycles. TCRdb independently ran MiXCR on the 5' RACE reads; one entry per CDR3 protein. This sample carries more than 600,000 distinct CDR3 sequences, around a quarter of them seen once, and the ten largest clones take roughly 9%. This sample was shared with a second study, whose subject was T cells of mothers and their children.

Sequencing was carried out using blood. All receptors come from a boy aged 10-17 years in good health.

This clonotype has more than one count but fewer than ten. The chain has TRBV4-1 and TRBJ2-3; 7 nucleotides line up with TRBD1. The V segment lost 0 bases and the J segment 4 bases; nucleotides outside the gene matches: 7. CDR3 size: 16 residues. The germline V gene encodes CDR1 MGHRA and CDR2 YSYEKL. CDR3 protein: CASSQEWGQLADTQYF. The CDR3 nucleotides read TGCGCCAGCAGCCAAGAATGGGGACAGTTGGCAGATACGCAGTATTTT.

The rearrangement joins TRBV29-1 to TRBJ2-5; a possible D gene is TRBD1 (7 bases). The germline V gene has CDR1 SQVTM and CDR2 ANQGSEA. The V and J ends lost 4 bases and 4 bases respectively, with 13 bases between them. The CDR3 extends over 13 amino acids. CDR3 in DNA: TGCAGCGTTGCAGGGGGAGGCCGAGAGACCCAGTACTTC. Translation: CSVAGGGRETQYF.

V usage is TRBV20-1 and J usage is TRBJ2-4; 7 nucleotides agree with TRBD2. V trimming: 1 base; J trimming: 7 bases; junction bases outside the gene matches: 7. The CDR3 is made up of 14 amino acids. Germline V gene sequence: CDR1 DFQATT, CDR2 SNEGSKA (reference sequence). The CDR3, as DNA: TGCAGTGCTAGAGGCGTCCGGGGGGAGAACATTCAGTACTTC. Translation gives CSARGVRGENIQYF.

This clonotype was observed a few times. This chain uses TRBV6-1 with TRBJ1-5, with D perhaps matching TRBD1 (5 bases). V was cut by 6 bases and J by 5 bases, with 8 bases left in between. Germline V CDR1 and CDR2: MNHNS, SASEGT. The CDR3 has 12 residues. The CDR3 here is CASSRGDQPQHF. In DNA, the CDR3 is TGTGCCAGCAGCCGGGGGGATCAGCCCCAGCATTTT.

The V and J genes are TRBV18 and TRBJ2-5; D tentatively reads TRBD1 or TRBD2 (6 bases each). Per germline, CDR1 KGHSH and CDR2 LQKENI. The CDR3 is 15 amino acids. Deletions cut 5 bases from V and 5 bases from J, with 18 bases between. CDR3 sequence reads: CASSNRRGGEETQYF. DNA of the CDR3: TGTGCCAGCTCAAATCGCAGGGGAGGAGAGGAGACCCAGTACTTC. Together with reference TRBV18 and TRBJ2-5, the CDR3 gives the full variable domain: NAGVMQNPRHLVRRRGQEARLRCSPMKGHSHVYWYRQLPEEGLKFMVYLQKENIIDESGMPKERFSAEFPKEGPSILRIQQVVRGDSAAYFCASSNRRGGEETQYFGPGTRLLVL.

The chain joins TRBV4-1 to TRBJ2-7, with 11 bases identical to TRBD2. There are 15 residues in the CDR3. Germline CDR1 reads MGHRA; CDR2 reads YSYEKL. Trimming cost V 4 bases and J 6 bases; bases outside gene matches: 8. CDR3 in amino acids: CASSLILAGAGEQYF. The DNA of the CDR3 is TGCGCCAGCAGCCTAATACTAGCGGGAGCTGGCGAGCAGTACTTC.

A few counts support this clonotype. The genes are TRBV7-9 and TRBJ2-4; 8 nucleotides line up with TRBD2. This CDR3 is 15 amino acids long. Trimming took 6 bases from V and 3 from J; bases not matched to a gene: 7. Germline V gives CDR1 SEHNR, CDR2 FQNEAQ (reference sequence). CDR3 region: CASSTGGFGKNIQYF. The CDR3 nucleotides are TGTGCCAGCAGTACGGGGGGGTTCGGCAAAAACATTCAGTACTTC.

This clonotype was observed a few times. The genes are TRBV5-6 and TRBJ2-5; D call uncertain. The germline CDR1 and CDR2 sequences are SGHDT and YYEEEE. CDR3 length: 12 amino acids. The V gene lost 8 bases and the J gene lost 8 bases, with 16 bases spanning the gap. CDR3 DNA: TGTGCCAGTATCGACTGGCAAGGAACCCAGTACTTC. This gives the protein CASIDWQGTQYF. Drawing the rest from reference TRBV5-6 and TRBJ2-5, the complete variable domain is DAGVTQSPTHLIKTRGQQVTLRCSPKSGHDTVSWYQQALGQGPQFIFQYYEEEERQRGNFPDRFSGHQFPNYSSELNVNALLLGDSALYLCASIDWQGTQYFGPGTRLLVL.

The rearrangement links TRBV29-1 to TRBJ2-2; D not resolved. CDR3 size: 13 residues. V lost 4 bases and J lost 3, with 9 bases in between. CDR1 and CDR2 (germline): SQVTM, ANQGSEA. The chain's CDR3 is CSVVTGYTGELFF. In DNA form, the CDR3 reads TGCAGCGTTGTAACCGGTTACACCGGGGAGCTGTTTTTT.

J is TRBJ2-5 and V is TRBV7-3; 8 positions match TRBD2. With 5 bases clipped from V and 1 base from J, the junction kept 9 bases outside the gene matches. This CDR3 is built from 16 residues. Germline-derived CDR1 and CDR2 are SGHTA and FQGTGA. The CDR3 nucleotides read TGTGCCAGCAGCCCCCAGAGCGGGGGCTTCCAAGAGACCCAGTACTTC. Translating it yields CASSPQSGGFQETQYF.